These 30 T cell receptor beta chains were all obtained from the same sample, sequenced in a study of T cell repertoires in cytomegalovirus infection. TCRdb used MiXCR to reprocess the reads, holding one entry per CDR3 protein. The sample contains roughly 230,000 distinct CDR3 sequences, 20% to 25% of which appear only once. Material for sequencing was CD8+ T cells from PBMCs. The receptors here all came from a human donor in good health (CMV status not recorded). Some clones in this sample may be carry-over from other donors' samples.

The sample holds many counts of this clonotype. The CDR3 region has the DNA TGTGCCAGCAGCTTCGCCGGACTAGCGGGAGTGAACAATGAGCAGTTCTTC. Amino acid sequence: CASSFAGLAGVNNEQFF. The chain has TRBV7-2 and TRBJ2-1; 13 bases are shared with TRBD2. This CDR3 spans 17 amino acids. V was pared by 3 bases and J by 5 bases, with 7 bases of the junction left unmatched. Germline values: CDR1 SGHTA, CDR2 FQGNSA.

This CDR3 is CASSAGFDNEKLFF. In nucleotides, the CDR3 is TGTGCCAGCAGTGCCGGGTTCGATAATGAAAAACTGTTTTTT. The genes are TRBV2 and TRBJ1-4; D is unresolved. Germline V gene sequence: CDR1 SNHLY, CDR2 FYNNEI. This CDR3 is built from 14 residues. V gave up 4 bases and J gave up 4 bases, with 10 bases separating them.

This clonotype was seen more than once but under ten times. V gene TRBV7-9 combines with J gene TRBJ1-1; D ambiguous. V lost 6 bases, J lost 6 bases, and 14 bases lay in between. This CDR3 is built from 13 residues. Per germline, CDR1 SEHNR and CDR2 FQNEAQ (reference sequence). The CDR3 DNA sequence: TGTGCCAGCAGAAATTCCGGGTTCCCTGAAGCTTTCTTT. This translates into CASRNSGFPEAFF.

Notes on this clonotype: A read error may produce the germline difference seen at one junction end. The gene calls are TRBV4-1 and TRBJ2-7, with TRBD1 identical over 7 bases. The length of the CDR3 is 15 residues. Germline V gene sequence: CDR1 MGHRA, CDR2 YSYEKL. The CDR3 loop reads CASSPETGNPYEQYF. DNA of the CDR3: TGTGCCAGCAGCCCAGAGACAGGGAACCCCTACGAGCAGTACTTC.

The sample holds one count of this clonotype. CDR3 nucleotide sequence: TGTGCCAGCAGCTTCGGTCAGGGGTACACTGAAGCTTTCTTT. Residues: CASSFGQGYTEAFF. The genes are TRBV5-6 and TRBJ1-1; maybe TRBD1 (6 bases). The germline V gene has CDR1 SGHDT and CDR2 YYEEEE. The CDR3 loop spans 14 amino acids. Deletions cut 2 bases from V and 3 bases from J, with 11 bases between.

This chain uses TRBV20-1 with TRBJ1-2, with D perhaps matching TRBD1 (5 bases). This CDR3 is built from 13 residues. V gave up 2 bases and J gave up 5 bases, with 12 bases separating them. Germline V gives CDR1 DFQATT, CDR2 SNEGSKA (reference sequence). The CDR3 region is CSARPREGYGYTF. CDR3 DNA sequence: TGCAGTGCTAGACCCAGGGAAGGGTATGGCTACACCTTC.

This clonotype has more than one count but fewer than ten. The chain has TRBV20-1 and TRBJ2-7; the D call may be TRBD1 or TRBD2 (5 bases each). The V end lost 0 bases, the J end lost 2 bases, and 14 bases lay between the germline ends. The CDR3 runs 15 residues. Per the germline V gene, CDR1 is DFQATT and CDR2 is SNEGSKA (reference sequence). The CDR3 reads CSARDIEGSPYEQYF. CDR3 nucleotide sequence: TGCAGTGCTAGAGACATAGAGGGGTCTCCCTACGAGCAGTACTTC.

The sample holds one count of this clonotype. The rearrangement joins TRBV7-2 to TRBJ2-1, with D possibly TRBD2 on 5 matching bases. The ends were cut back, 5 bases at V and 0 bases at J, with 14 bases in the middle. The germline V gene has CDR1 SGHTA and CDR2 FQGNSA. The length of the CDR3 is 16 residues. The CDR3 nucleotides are TGTGCCAGCAGCATTTCTAGCTTAAGCTCCTACAATGAGCAGTTCTTC. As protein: CASSISSLSSYNEQFF.

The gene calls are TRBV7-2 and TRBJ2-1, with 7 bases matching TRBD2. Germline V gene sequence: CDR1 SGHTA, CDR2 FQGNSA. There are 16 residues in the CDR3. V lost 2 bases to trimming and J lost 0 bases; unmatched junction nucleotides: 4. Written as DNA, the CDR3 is TGTGCCAGCAGCTTAATCGGGACTAACTCCTACAATGAGCAGTTCTTC. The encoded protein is CASSLIGTNSYNEQFF.

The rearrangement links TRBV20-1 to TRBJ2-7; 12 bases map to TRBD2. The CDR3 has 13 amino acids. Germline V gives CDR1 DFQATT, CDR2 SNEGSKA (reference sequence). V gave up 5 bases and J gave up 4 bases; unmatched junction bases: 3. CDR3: CSARLAGEYEQYF. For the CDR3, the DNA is TGCAGTGCTCGACTAGCGGGGGAATACGAGCAGTACTTC.

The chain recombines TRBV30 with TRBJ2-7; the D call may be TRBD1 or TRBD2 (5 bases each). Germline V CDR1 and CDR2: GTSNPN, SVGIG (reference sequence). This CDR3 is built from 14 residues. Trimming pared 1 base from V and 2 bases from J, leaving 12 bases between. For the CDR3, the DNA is TGTGCCTGGAGTGGGACGGGACCTACCTACGAGCAGTACTTC. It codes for CAWSGTGPTYEQYF.

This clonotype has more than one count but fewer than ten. For the CDR3, the DNA is TGTGCCAGCAGTACCGACAGGGTTTCATATGGCTACACCTTC. Protein: CASSTDRVSYGYTF. The chain combines TRBV12-3 or TRBV12-4 with TRBJ1-2, with 7 bases lining up with TRBD1. V trimming: 5 bases; J trimming: 5 bases; junction bases outside the gene matches: 8. The CDR3 consists of 14 residues.

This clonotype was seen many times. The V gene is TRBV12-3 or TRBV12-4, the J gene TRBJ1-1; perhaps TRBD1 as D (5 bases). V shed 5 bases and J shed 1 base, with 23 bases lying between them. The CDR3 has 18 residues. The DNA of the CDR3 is TGTGCCAGCAGTAAGGGGACGGCACTGGATTTTTCGAACACTGAAGCTTTCTTT. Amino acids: CASSKGTALDFSNTEAFF.

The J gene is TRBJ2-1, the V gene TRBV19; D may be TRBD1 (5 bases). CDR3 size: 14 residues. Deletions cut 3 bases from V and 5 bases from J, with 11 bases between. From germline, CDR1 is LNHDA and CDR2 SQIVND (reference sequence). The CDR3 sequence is CASSIVAGNNEQFF. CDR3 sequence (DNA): TGTGCCAGTAGTATTGTTGCAGGGAACAATGAGCAGTTCTTC.

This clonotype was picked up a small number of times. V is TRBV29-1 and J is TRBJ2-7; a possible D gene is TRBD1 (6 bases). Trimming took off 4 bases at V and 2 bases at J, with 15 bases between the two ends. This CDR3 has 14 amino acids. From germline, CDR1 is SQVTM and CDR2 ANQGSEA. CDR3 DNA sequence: TGCAGCGTTGTGACAGGTTTAGATACCTACGAGCAGTACTTC. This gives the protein CSVVTGLDTYEQYF.

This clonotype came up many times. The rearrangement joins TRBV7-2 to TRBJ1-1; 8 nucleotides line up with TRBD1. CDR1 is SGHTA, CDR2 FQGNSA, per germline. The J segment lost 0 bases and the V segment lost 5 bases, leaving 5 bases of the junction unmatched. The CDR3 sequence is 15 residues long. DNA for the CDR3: TGTGCCAGCAGCGCTCGACAGGGGTTGAACACTGAAGCTTTCTTT. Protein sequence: CASSARQGLNTEAFF.

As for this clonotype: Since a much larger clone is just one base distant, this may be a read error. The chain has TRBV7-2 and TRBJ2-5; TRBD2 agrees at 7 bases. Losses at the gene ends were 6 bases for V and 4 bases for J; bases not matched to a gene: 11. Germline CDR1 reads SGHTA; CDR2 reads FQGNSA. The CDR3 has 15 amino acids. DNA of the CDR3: TGTACCAGCAGAACTTGGGACTATTTCCCAGAGACCCAGTACTTC. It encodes CTSRTWDYFPETQYF. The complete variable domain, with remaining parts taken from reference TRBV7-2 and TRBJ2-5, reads GAGVSQSPSNKVTEKGKDVELRCDPISGHTALYWYRQSLGQGLEFLIYFQGNSAPDKSGLPSDRFSAERTGGSVSTLTIQRTQQEDSAVYLCTSRTWDYFPETQYFGPGTRLLVL.

Here the CDR3 DNA reads TGTGCCAGCAGTTACTCGGAGTGGAACACTGAAGCTTTCTTT. Its translation: CASSYSEWNTEAFF. This chain links TRBV6-5 with TRBJ1-1; D is unresolved. Per germline, CDR1 MNHEY and CDR2 SVGAGI. Trimming stripped 0 bases from V and 1 base from J, with 6 bases between. The CDR3 spans 14 residues.

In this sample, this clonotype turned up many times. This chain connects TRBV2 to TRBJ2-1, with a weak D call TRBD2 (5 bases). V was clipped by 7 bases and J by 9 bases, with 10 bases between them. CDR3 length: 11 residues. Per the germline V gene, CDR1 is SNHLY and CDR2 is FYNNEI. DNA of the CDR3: TGTGCCAGCAAGAGGGATCTTGAGCAGTTCTTC. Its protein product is CASKRDLEQFF.

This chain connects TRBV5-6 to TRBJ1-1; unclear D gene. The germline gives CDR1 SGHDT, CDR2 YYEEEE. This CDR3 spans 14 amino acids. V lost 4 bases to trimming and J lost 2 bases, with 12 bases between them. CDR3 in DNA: TGTGCCAGCAGCCTACTCCAAGAAAACACTGAAGCTTTCTTT. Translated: CASSLLQENTEAFF. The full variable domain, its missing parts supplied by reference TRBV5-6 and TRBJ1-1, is DAGVTQSPTHLIKTRGQQVTLRCSPKSGHDTVSWYQQALGQGPQFIFQYYEEEERQRGNFPDRFSGHQFPNYSSELNVNALLLGDSALYLCASSLLQENTEAFFGQGTRLTVV.

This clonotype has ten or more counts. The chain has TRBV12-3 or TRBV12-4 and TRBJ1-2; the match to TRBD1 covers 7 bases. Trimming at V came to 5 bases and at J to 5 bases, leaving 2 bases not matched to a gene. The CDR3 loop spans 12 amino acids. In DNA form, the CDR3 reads TGTGCCAGCAGTCAGGGGGATTATGGCTACACCTTC. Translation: CASSQGDYGYTF.

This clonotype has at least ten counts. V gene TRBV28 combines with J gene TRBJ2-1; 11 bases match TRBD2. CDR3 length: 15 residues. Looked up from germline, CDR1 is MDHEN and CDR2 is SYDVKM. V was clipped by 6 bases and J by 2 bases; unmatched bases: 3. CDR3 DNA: TGTGCCAGCAGGCCGACTAGCGGGGCCTACAATGAGCAGTTCTTC. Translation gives CASRPTSGAYNEQFF.

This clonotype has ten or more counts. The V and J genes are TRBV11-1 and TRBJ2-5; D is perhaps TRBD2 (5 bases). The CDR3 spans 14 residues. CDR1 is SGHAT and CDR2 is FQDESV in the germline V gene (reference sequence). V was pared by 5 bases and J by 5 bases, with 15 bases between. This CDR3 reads CASSQPIGGETQYF. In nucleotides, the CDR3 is TGTGCCAGCAGCCAACCGATTGGCGGGGAGACCCAGTACTTC. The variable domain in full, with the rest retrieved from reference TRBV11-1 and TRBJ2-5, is EAEVAQSPRYKITEKSQAVAFWCDPISGHATLYWYRQILGQGPELLVQFQDESVVDDSQLPKDRFSAERLKGVDSTLKIQPAELGDSAMYLCASSQPIGGETQYFGPGTRLLVL.

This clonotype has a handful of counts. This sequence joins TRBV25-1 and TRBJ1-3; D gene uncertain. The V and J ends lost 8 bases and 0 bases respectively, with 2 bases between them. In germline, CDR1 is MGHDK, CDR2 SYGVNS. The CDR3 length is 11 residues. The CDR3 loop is CASLSGNTIYF. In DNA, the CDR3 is TGTGCCAGCCTCTCTGGAAACACCATATATTTT.

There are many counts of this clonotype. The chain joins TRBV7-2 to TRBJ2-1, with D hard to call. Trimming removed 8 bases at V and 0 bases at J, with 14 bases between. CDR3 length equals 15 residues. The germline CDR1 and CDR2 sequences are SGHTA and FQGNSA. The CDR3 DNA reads TGTGCCAGCGGTTCGTCGCTAAGCTCCTACAATGAGCAGTTCTTC. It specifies CASGSSLSSYNEQFF.

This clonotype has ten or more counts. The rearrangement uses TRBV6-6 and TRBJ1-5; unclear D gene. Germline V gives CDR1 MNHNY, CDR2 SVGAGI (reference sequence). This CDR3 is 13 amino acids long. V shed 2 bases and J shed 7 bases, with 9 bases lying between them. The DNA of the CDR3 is TGTGCCAGCAGTTACGGGCTTACACAGCCCCAGCATTTT. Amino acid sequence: CASSYGLTQPQHF.

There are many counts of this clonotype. This CDR3 reads CASSLGQVGYTF. CDR3 DNA sequence: TGTGCCAGCAGCTTAGGCCAGGTTGGCTACACCTTC. V is TRBV7-8 and J is TRBJ1-2; D uncertain. Looked up from germline, CDR1 is SGHVS and CDR2 is FQNEAQ. V shed 1 base and J shed 7 bases, with 7 bases lying between them. This CDR3 comprises 12 residues.

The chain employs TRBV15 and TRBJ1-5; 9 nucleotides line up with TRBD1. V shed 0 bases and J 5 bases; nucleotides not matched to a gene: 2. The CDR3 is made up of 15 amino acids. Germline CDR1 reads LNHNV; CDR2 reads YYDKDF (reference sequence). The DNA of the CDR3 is TGTGCCACCAGCAGAGATTGGACAGGGGATCAGCCCCAGCATTTT. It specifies CATSRDWTGDQPQHF.

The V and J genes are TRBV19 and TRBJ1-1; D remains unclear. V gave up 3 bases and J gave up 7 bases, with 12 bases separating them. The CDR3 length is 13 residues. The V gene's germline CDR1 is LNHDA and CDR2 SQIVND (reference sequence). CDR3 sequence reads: CASSIVSASEAFF. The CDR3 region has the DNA TGTGCCAGTAGTATTGTGTCGGCAAGTGAAGCTTTCTTT.

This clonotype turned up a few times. Here the CDR3 reads CASSETQANTEAFF. The CDR3 bases are TGTGCCAGCAGTGAAACGCAGGCGAACACTGAAGCTTTCTTT. The genes are TRBV2 and TRBJ1-1; D is uncertain. V was cut by 2 bases and J by 1 base, with 8 bases left in between. Germline loops: CDR1 SNHLY, CDR2 FYNNEI. This CDR3 region has 14 residues.